Given below is one T cell receptor (beta chain) in context. The antigen remains undetermined. The data were obtained in a study of cytomegalovirus exposure and HLA in healthy donors. Study information: Of some 400 genotyped donors, 70% to 85% clustered with self-reported Caucasian donors.

As for the donors, each was a healthy bone marrow donor. Donors were ostensibly healthy at sampling, although undocumented immune exposures were probable. Use of 60 Vbeta and 13 Jbeta primers characterized the PCR. Clones were sequenced by immunoSEQ multiplex PCR, and TCRdb holds only the in-frame ones, with some missing. Among 90,000 to 140,000 clones listed, 69% were seen once. The study, taken as a whole, reports: The authors reported that TCR beta sequences could predict HLA-A and HLA-B alleles. These predictions were accurate for most subjects in the first cohort.

This CDR3 contains 16 residues. Germline V CDR1 and CDR2: MDHEN, SYDVKM. The V and J ends lost 1 base and 2 bases respectively, with 15 bases between them. This clonotype originated in a man aged 25 to 40 in good health and CMV-seronegative. The chain joins TRBV28 to TRBJ2-7, with no clear D. The specimen sequenced was PBMCs. This chain's CDR3 is CASSLSGRPSTYEQYF. Written as DNA, the CDR3 is TGTGCCAGCAGTTTATCTGGCAGGCCTTCTACCTACGAGCAGTACTTC.